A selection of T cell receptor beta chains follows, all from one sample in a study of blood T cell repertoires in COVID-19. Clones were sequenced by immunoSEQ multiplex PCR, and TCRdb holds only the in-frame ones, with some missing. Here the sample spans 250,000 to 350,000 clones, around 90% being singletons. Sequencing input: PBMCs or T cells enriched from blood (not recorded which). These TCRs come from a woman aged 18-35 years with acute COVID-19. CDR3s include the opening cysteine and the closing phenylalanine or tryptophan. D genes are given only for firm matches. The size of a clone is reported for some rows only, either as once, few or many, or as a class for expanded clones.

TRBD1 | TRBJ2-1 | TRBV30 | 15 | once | CAWSVGTGGYNEQFF | TGTGCCTGGAGTGTAGGAACAGGGGGCTACAATGAGCAGTTCTTC
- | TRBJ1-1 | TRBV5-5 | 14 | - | CASSFQGKGTEAFF | TGTGCCAGCAGCTTTCAGGGAAAGGGGACTGAAGCTTTCTTT
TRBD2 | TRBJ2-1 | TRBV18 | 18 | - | CASSPLGLAGGRNNEQFF | TGTGCCAGCTCACCACTGGGACTAGCGGGAGGGAGAAACAATGAGCAGTTCTTC
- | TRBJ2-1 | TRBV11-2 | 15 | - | CASTPGGLPGHEQFF | TGTGCCAGCACCCCCGGGGGACTCCCAGGCCATGAGCAGTTCTTC
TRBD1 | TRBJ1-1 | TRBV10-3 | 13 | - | CAISESYRGEAFF | TGTGCCATCAGTGAGTCTTACAGGGGGGAAGCTTTCTTT
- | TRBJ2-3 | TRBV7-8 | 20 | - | CASSFVGLSGARTSTDTQYF | TGTGCCAGCAGCTTTGTGGGATTGTCGGGAGCCAGGACTAGCACAGATACGCAGTATTTT
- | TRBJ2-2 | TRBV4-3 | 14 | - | CASSRGLNTGELFF | TGCGCCAGCAGCCGAGGGTTAAACACCGGGGAGCTGTTTTTT
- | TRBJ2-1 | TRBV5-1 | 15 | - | CASGEGPGTYNEQFF | TGCGCCAGCGGTGAGGGTCCGGGAACTTACAATGAGCAGTTCTTC
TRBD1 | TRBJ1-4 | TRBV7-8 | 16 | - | CASSLRRTGISEKLFF | TGTGCCAGCAGCTTAAGGCGGACAGGGATTTCTGAAAAACTGTTTTTT
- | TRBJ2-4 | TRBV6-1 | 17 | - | CASSEELATIFKNIQYF | TGTGCCAGCAGTGAAGAACTAGCAACCATCTTCAAAAACATTCAGTACTTC
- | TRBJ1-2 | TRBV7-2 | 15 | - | CASSLMGEVNYGYTF | TGTGCCAGCAGCTTAATGGGGGAGGTCAACTATGGCTACACCTTC
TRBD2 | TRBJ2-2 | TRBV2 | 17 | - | CASTKTVLAGNTGELFF | TGTGCCAGCACTAAAACTGTACTAGCGGGGAACACCGGGGAGCTGTTTTTT
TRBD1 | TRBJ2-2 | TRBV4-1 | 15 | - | CASSHQGADTGELFF | TGCGCCAGCAGCCATCAGGGGGCGGACACCGGGGAGCTGTTTTTT
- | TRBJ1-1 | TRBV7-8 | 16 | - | CASSLRVRGGNTEAFF | TGTGCCAGCAGCTTAAGGGTCAGAGGGGGAAACACTGAAGCTTTCTTT
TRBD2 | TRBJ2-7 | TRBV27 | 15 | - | CASSPGLAEPYEQYF | TGTGCCAGCAGCCCGGGACTAGCGGAACCCTACGAGCAGTACTTC
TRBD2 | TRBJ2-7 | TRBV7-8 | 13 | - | CASSNQAGVVQYF | TGTGCCAGCAGCAACCAGGCGGGGGTGGTGCAGTACTTC
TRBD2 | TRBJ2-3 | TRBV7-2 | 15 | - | CASSFAAGGTDTQYF | TGTGCCAGCAGCTTCGCGGCGGGAGGCACAGATACGCAGTATTTT
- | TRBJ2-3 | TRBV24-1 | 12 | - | CATSDQQRGQYF | TGTGCCACCAGTGACCAGCAGAGAGGGCAGTATTTT
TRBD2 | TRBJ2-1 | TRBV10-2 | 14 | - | CASQTSGSSSEQFF | TGCGCCAGCCAGACTAGCGGGAGTTCAAGTGAGCAGTTCTTC
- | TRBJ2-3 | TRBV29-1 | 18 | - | CSVESPAWADTSTDTQYF | TGCAGCGTTGAATCCCCAGCTTGGGCAGACACTAGCACAGATACGCAGTATTTT
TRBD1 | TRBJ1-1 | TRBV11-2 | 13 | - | CASSLQGYTEAFF | TGTGCCAGCAGCCTACAGGGGTACACTGAAGCTTTCTTT
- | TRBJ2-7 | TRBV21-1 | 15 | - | CASSKALGQSYEQYF | TGTGCCAGCAGCAAAGCGCTGGGACAATCCTACGAGCAGTACTTC
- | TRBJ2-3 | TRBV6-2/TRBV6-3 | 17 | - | CASSLQTLTASTDTQYF | TGTGCCAGCAGTCTCCAGACCCTGACAGCTAGCACAGATACGCAGTATTTT
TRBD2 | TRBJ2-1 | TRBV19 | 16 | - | CASSIDQREWYNEQFF | TGTGCCAGTAGTATCGACCAGCGGGAGTGGTACAATGAGCAGTTCTTC